This record looks at one T cell receptor (beta chain) sequence and its context. Germline V gene data show CDR1 as SGHDN and CDR2 as FVKESK. This CDR3 is 13 amino acids long. The V segment lost 3 bases and the J segment 3 bases; nucleotides outside the gene matches: 1. This specimen belongs to a study of shared T cell receptors in the human thymus. Using immunoSEQ multiplex PCR, the repertoire was profiled, and TCRdb retains in-frame clones only, with some absent. The data hold hundreds of thousands of clones, with 80% to 90% observed a single time. The data also belong to a second study, concerning human thymus T cells. That work states: Thymus tissue for the work was resected from patients undergoing corrective heart surgery.

J is TRBJ1-1 and V is TRBV14; 7 bases line up with TRBD1. The TCR originated in a girl less than two years old with a congenital heart defect. Input material: thymocytes. The CDR3 loop reads CASSQDRHTEAFF. The CDR3 DNA is TGTGCCAGCAGCCAGGACAGGCACACTGAAGCTTTCTTT. The variable domain in full, completed from reference TRBV14 and TRBJ1-1, reads EAGVTQFPSHSVIEKGQTVTLRCDPISGHDNLYWYRRVMGKEIKFLLHFVKESKQDESGMPNNRFLAERTGGTYSTLKVQPAELEDSGVYFCASSQDRHTEAFFGQGTRLTVV.